The 27 T cell receptor beta chains below were found in one sample sequenced in a study of CD8 T cells in Susac syndrome. When the RNA was reverse transcribed, random hexamers were used with an input of roughly 0.45 to 1 ug. TCRdb called the immunoSEQ multiplex PCR reads again in MiXCR, with one record for every CDR3 protein. The table shows some 160,000 distinct CDR3 sequences, with 92% occurring only once. Material for sequencing was CD4+ T cells from PBMCs. These receptors were taken from a human donor in good health.

The chain links TRBV3-1 to TRBJ1-2, with D possibly being TRBD1 (6 bases). The CDR3 consists of 17 residues. CDR1 is LGHDT, CDR2 YNNKEL, per germline (reference sequence). Trimming shortened V by 0 bases and J by 0 bases, and 14 bases separated the two germline ends. The CDR3 sequence is CASSQERGGRANYGYTF. In nucleotides, the CDR3 is TGTGCCAGCAGCCAAGAGAGGGGGGGCAGAGCTAACTATGGCTACACCTTC.

The J gene is TRBJ2-5, the V gene TRBV5-4; 10 bases line up with TRBD1. The CDR3 is made up of 15 amino acids. V trimming: 6 bases; J trimming: 4 bases; junction bases outside the gene matches: 9. Germline V lookup: CDR1 SGHNT, CDR2 YYREEE (reference sequence). The CDR3 reads CASTQDRGIVETQYF. CDR3 DNA sequence: TGTGCCAGCACCCAGGACAGGGGGATCGTAGAGACCCAGTACTTC.

The chain joins TRBV4-1 to TRBJ1-5, with D possibly TRBD1 on 5 matching bases. V was pared by 0 bases and J by 3 bases, with 12 bases between. This CDR3 comprises 16 residues. Germline CDR1 and CDR2: MGHRA and YSYEKL. The CDR3 sequence is CASSQEGQGNNQPQHF. The CDR3 bases are TGCGCCAGCAGCCAAGAAGGGCAGGGCAACAATCAGCCCCAGCATTTT.

The chain links TRBV12-3 or TRBV12-4 to TRBJ2-1; TRBD2 might be the D (5 bases). Trimming removed 3 bases from V and 6 bases from J, with 6 bases in between. The CDR3 has 12 amino acids. Here the CDR3 DNA reads TGTGCCAGCAGTTTGCGGGTCAATGAGCAGTTCTTC. This sequence encodes CASSLRVNEQFF.

The chain links TRBV4-1 to TRBJ1-1, with D unresolved. The V gene lost 3 bases and the J gene lost 7 bases, with 9 bases spanning the gap. Per the germline V gene, CDR1 is MGHRA and CDR2 is YSYEKL. CDR3 length equals 12 residues. This chain's CDR3 is CASSHMGGEAFF. In DNA form, the CDR3 reads TGCGCCAGCAGCCATATGGGCGGTGAAGCTTTCTTT.

This clonotype was picked up one time. The gene calls are TRBV24-1 and TRBJ2-1, with 9 bases fitting TRBD2. Germline assignment: CDR1 KGHDR and CDR2 SFDVKD. After removal of 7 bases from V and 6 bases from J, the junction contained 9 bases not matched to a gene. CDR3 length: 15 amino acids. The CDR3 is CATSFPGTSSNEQFF. DNA for the CDR3: TGTGCCACCAGCTTCCCCGGGACTAGCTCCAATGAGCAGTTCTTC.

This rearrangement joins TRBV12-3 or TRBV12-4 to TRBJ2-2, with 11 nucleotides matching TRBD1. V shed 1 base, J shed 3 bases, and the junction held 1 base outside the gene matches. This CDR3 has 16 residues. CDR3 sequence reads: CASSLGDRGDTGELFF. The CDR3 nucleotides read TGTGCCAGCAGTTTAGGGGACAGGGGGGACACCGGGGAGCTGTTTTTT.

The chain uses TRBV6-5 and TRBJ2-5; perhaps TRBD1 as D (6 bases). The CDR3 consists of 15 residues. CDR1 and CDR2 from the germline V gene are MNHEY and SVGAGI. The V end lost 6 bases, the J end lost 2 bases, and 16 bases lay between the germline ends. CDR3 sequence (DNA): TGTGCCAGCAGCCTCGAGACAGGTCGACAAGAGACCCAGTACTTC. Its protein is CASSLETGRQETQYF.

This rearrangement joins TRBV5-4 to TRBJ2-1, with 8 bases fitting TRBD2. Germline V CDR1 and CDR2: SGHNT, YYREEE (reference sequence). This CDR3 contains 16 residues. The V and J ends lost 0 bases and 2 bases, in that order; junction bases with no gene match: 4. The CDR3 bases are TGTGCCAGCAGCTTGGCCGGCGGGGGGACCTACAATGAGCAGTTCTTC. Translation gives CASSLAGGGTYNEQFF.

The chain recombines TRBV3-1 with TRBJ2-7; no clear D gene. The V end lost 2 bases, the J end lost 0 bases, and 11 bases lay between the germline ends. Germline CDR1 LGHDT, CDR2 YNNKEL (reference sequence). CDR3 length equals 15 residues. The CDR3 here is CASSQRSGASYEQYF. CDR3 in DNA: TGTGCCAGCAGCCAACGATCGGGCGCCTCCTACGAGCAGTACTTC.

Written as DNA, the CDR3 is TGCAGTGCTAGCCCTAGCGGGAGGTCGGAGACCCAGTACTTC. Its translation is CSASPSGRSETQYF. The V call is TRBV20-1, the J call TRBJ2-5, with TRBD2 identical over 11 bases. Germline V lookup: CDR1 DFQATT, CDR2 SNEGSKA (reference sequence). This CDR3 is 14 amino acids long. V lost 3 bases to trimming and J lost 5 bases; unmatched junction nucleotides: 5.

The chain carries TRBV18 and TRBJ1-1, with TRBD1 identical over 8 bases. Trimming removed 3 bases from V and 3 bases from J; junction bases left unmatched: 3. Per germline, CDR1 KGHSH and CDR2 LQKENI. CDR3 length equals 14 residues. DNA of the CDR3: TGTGCCAGCTCACCGACAGGGGCGGACACTGAAGCTTTCTTT. As protein: CASSPTGADTEAFF.

The J gene is TRBJ1-1, the V gene TRBV19, with a weak D call TRBD1 (5 bases). The CDR3 extends over 13 amino acids. Trimming removed 6 bases from V and 5 bases from J, with 13 bases in between. Germline V gene sequence: CDR1 LNHDA, CDR2 SQIVND (reference sequence). The chain's CDR3 is CASSRDGFTEAFF. CDR3 sequence (DNA): TGTGCCAGTAGCCGGGACGGGTTTACTGAAGCTTTCTTT.

The chain couples TRBV30 to TRBJ2-7; the D is unclear. Trimming pared 2 bases from V and 0 bases from J, leaving 8 bases between. The germline V gene encodes CDR1 GTSNPN and CDR2 SVGIG (reference sequence). The CDR3 has 13 amino acids. The CDR3 bases are TGTGCCTGGAGTCCCAACCTCTCCTACGAGCAGTACTTC. The encoded protein is CAWSPNLSYEQYF.

This chain links TRBV9 with TRBJ2-2, with D maybe TRBD2 (6 bases). Germline CDR1 reads SGDLS; CDR2 reads YYNGEE. The CDR3 length is 18 residues. Trimming pared 4 bases from V and 5 bases from J, leaving 24 bases between. The CDR3 protein is CASSHKKTSGTATGELFF. In DNA, the CDR3 is TGTGCCAGCAGCCATAAAAAAACATCCGGGACTGCGACCGGGGAGCTGTTTTTT.

This rearrangement joins TRBV11-2 to TRBJ2-7; D not certain. Trimming cost V 3 bases and J 2 bases, with 8 bases left between them. The germline CDR1 and CDR2 sequences are SGHAT and FQNNGV. The CDR3 is 13 residues long. In nucleotides, the CDR3 is TGTGCCAGCAGCTTCAGGCCCGCCTACGAGCAGTACTTC. It is translated as CASSFRPAYEQYF.

The chain uses TRBV19 and TRBJ2-1, with a possible D match to TRBD2 (6 bases). CDR1 LNHDA and CDR2 SQIVND come from the germline V gene (reference sequence). The CDR3 runs to 15 residues. V was clipped by 7 bases and J by 7 bases, with 20 bases between them. DNA for the CDR3: TGTGCCAGTAAAGGTATCGGGTTGGGGGGAAATGAGCAGTTCTTC. This translates into CASKGIGLGGNEQFF.

The chain links TRBV4-2 to TRBJ2-2; 7 bases line up with TRBD1. CDR1 is LGHNA and CDR2 is YNFKEQ in the germline V gene. The V gene end was trimmed by 1 base and the J gene end by 3 bases; junction bases not matched to a gene: 5. The CDR3 has 16 amino acids. In nucleotides, the CDR3 is TGTGCCAGCAGCCAAGCTAGGGGGCGGGACACCGGGGAGCTGTTTTTT. Translated: CASSQARGRDTGELFF.

The genes are TRBV20-1 and TRBJ1-4; TRBD1 matches 9 bases. This CDR3 region has 13 residues. The germline gives CDR1 DFQATT, CDR2 SNEGSKA (reference sequence). V shed 6 bases, J shed 7 bases, and the junction held 6 bases outside the gene matches. CDR3 DNA: TGCAGTGCGCCCGGGACAGGGATTGAAAAACTGTTTTTT. This translates into CSAPGTGIEKLFF.

V is TRBV28 and J is TRBJ1-2; weak D call: TRBD1 (5 bases). The CDR3 consists of 15 residues. Germline CDR1 and CDR2: MDHEN and SYDVKM. Trimming stripped 1 base from V and 6 bases from J, with 15 bases between. The CDR3 bases are TGTGCCAGCAGTTTATCGACAGCGAAAGGGGATGGCTACACCTTC. Encoded protein: CASSLSTAKGDGYTF.

The V gene is TRBV30, the J gene TRBJ1-5; D unresolved. Trimming stripped 5 bases from V and 5 bases from J, with 10 bases between. The germline V gene encodes CDR1 GTSNPN and CDR2 SVGIG (reference sequence). The length of the CDR3 is 12 residues. The DNA of the CDR3 is TGTGCCTGGGCAGACCAATATCAGCCCCAGCATTTT. Amino acids: CAWADQYQPQHF.

The J gene is TRBJ1-1, the V gene TRBV7-9, with unresolved D. Between the trimmed V and J ends, which lost 3 bases and 4 bases, there was a span of 12 bases. Germline CDR1 SEHNR, CDR2 FQNEAQ (reference sequence). The CDR3 length is 14 residues. The CDR3 protein is CASSFETRTTEAFF. In DNA form, the CDR3 reads TGTGCCAGCAGCTTCGAGACAAGAACCACTGAAGCTTTCTTT.

V and J are TRBV6-5 and TRBJ2-2; a possible D gene is TRBD2 (6 bases). Trimming left V 2 bases short and J 7 bases short, with 11 bases between. The germline CDR1 and CDR2 sequences are MNHEY and SVGAGI. CDR3 length equals 14 residues. The CDR3 reads CASSYTGVVGELFF. In DNA, the CDR3 is TGTGCCAGCAGTTACACGGGGGTTGTCGGGGAGCTGTTTTTT.

This rearrangement joins TRBV7-8 to TRBJ2-5; 11 bases line up with TRBD2. The CDR3 covers 15 residues. With V trimmed by 6 bases and J by 2 bases, 5 bases remained unmatched. Per the germline V gene, CDR1 is SGHVS and CDR2 is FQNEAQ. The CDR3 loop is CASRWRLAGQETQYF. DNA of the CDR3: TGTGCCAGCAGGTGGAGACTAGCGGGACAAGAGACCCAGTACTTC.

This clonotype has only a few counts. This rearrangement joins TRBV7-9 to TRBJ1-2; TRBD1 might be the D (5 bases). V was pared by 2 bases and J by 4 bases, with 8 bases between. Looked up from germline, CDR1 is SEHNR and CDR2 is FQNEAQ (reference sequence). This CDR3 is built from 13 residues. The CDR3, as DNA: TGTGCCAGCAGCTTAACAGGTTCCTATGGCTACACCTTC. It yields the protein CASSLTGSYGYTF.

The chain uses TRBV3-1 and TRBJ2-7, with D possibly being TRBD1 or TRBD2 (5 bases each). The CDR3 sequence is 13 residues long. Germline assignment: CDR1 LGHDT and CDR2 YNNKEL (reference sequence). Between the trimmed V and J ends, which lost 6 bases and 6 bases, there was a span of 15 bases. The CDR3 DNA reads as TGTGCCAGCAGTGGGGGAGCCACTGGCGAGCAGTACTTC. Translated: CASSGGATGEQYF.

V gene TRBV6-2 or TRBV6-3 combines with J gene TRBJ1-2, with 10 positions matching TRBD1. Germline V gene lookup returns CDR1 MNHEY and CDR2 SVGEGT. V shed 6 bases, J shed 3 bases, and the junction held 4 bases outside the gene matches. This CDR3 has 14 amino acids. The CDR3, as DNA: TGTGCCAGCAGAACGGGACAGGGGTACTATGGCTACACCTTC. It encodes CASRTGQGYYGYTF.